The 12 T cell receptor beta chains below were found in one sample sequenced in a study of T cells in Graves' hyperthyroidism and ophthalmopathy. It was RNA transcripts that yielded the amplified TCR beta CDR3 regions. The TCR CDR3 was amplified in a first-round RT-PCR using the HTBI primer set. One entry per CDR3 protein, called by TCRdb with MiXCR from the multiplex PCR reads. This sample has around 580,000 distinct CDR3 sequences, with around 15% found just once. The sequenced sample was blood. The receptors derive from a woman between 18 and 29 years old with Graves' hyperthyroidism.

CDR3 amino acids: CASSRWTGSGANVLTF. DNA for the CDR3: TGCGCCAGCAGTCGCTGGACCGGCTCTGGGGCCAACGTCCTGACTTTC. The chain links TRBV5-1 to TRBJ2-6, with D unclear. The V and J ends lost 5 bases and 0 bases respectively, with 12 bases between them. The length of the CDR3 is 16 residues. The germline V gene has CDR1 SGHRS and CDR2 YFSETQ.

The CDR3: CASNFQDRDNQPQHF. The CDR3 DNA sequence: TGTGCCAGCAACTTCCAGGACAGGGACAATCAGCCCCAGCATTTT. This chain joins TRBV28 and TRBJ1-5; 8 nucleotides line up with TRBD1. This CDR3 has 15 amino acids. The junction had 8 bases not matched to a gene; V was cut back by 7 bases and J by 3 bases. CDR1 is MDHEN, CDR2 SYDVKM, per germline.

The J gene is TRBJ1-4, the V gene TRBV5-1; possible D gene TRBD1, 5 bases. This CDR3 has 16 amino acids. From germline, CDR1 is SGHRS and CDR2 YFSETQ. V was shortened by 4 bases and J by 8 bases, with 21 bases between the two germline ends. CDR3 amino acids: CASSPNHRGQGEKLFF. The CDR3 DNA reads TGCGCCAGCAGCCCAAACCATCGAGGGCAGGGAGAAAAACTGTTTTTT.

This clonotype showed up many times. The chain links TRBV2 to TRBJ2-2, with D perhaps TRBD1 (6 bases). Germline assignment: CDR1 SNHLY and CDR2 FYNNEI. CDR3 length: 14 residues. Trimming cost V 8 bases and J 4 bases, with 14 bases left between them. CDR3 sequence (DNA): TGTGCCAGCCAAGAACAGGGTTTCACCGGGGAGCTGTTTTTT. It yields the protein CASQEQGFTGELFF.

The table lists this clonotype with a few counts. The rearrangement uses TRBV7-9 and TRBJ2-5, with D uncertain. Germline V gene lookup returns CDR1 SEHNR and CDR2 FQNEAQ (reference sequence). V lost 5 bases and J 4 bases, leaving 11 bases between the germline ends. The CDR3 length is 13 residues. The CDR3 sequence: CASSPKDAETQYF. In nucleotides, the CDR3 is TGTGCCAGCAGCCCGAAGGACGCAGAGACCCAGTACTTC.

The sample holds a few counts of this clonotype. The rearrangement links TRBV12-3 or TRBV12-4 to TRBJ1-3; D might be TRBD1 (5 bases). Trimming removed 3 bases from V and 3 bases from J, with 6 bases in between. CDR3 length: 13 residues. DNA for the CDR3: TGTGCCAGCAGTTTGACAGTTGGAAACACCATATATTTT. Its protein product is CASSLTVGNTIYF.

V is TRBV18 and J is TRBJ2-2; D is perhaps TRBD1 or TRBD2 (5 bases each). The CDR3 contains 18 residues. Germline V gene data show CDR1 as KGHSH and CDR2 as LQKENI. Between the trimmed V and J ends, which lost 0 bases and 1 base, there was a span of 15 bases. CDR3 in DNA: TGTGCCAGCTCACCACCTTCGATCAGGGACCTGAACACCGGGGAGCTGTTTTTT. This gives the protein CASSPPSIRDLNTGELFF.

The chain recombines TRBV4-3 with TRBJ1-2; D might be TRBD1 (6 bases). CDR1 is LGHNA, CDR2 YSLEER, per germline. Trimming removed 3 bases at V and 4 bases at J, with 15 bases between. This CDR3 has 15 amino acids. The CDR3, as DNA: TGCGCCAGCAGCCAGTATTGGGCGGACAGCTATGGCTACACCTTC. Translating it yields CASSQYWADSYGYTF.

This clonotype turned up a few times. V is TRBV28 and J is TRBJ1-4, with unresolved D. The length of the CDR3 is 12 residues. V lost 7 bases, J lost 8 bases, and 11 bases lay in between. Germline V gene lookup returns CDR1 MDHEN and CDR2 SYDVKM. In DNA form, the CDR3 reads TGTGCCAGCACATATGGGCGCGAAAAACTGTTTTTT. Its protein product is CASTYGREKLFF.

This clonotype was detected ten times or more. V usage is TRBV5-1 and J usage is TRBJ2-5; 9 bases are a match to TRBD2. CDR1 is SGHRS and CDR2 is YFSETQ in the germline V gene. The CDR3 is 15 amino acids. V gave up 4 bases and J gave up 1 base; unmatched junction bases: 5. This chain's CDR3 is CASSVLAGLQETQYF. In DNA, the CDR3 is TGCGCCAGCAGCGTACTAGCGGGCCTCCAAGAGACCCAGTACTTC.

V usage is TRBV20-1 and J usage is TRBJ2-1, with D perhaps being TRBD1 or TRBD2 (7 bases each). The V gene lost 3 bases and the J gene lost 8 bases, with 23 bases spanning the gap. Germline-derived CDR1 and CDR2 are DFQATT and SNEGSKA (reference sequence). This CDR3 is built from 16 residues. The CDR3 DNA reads TGCAGTGCTAGGGGGGGGCGGACAGGCTTACCCGATGAGCAGTTCTTC. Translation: CSARGGRTGLPDEQFF.

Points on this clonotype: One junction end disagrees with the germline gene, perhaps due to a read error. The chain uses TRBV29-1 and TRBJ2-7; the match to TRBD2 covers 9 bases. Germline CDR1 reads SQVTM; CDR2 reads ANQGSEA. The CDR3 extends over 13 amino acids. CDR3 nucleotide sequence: TGCAGCGTTGGGGCTAGCGGGGACTACGGGCAGTACTTC. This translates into CSVGASGDYGQYF.